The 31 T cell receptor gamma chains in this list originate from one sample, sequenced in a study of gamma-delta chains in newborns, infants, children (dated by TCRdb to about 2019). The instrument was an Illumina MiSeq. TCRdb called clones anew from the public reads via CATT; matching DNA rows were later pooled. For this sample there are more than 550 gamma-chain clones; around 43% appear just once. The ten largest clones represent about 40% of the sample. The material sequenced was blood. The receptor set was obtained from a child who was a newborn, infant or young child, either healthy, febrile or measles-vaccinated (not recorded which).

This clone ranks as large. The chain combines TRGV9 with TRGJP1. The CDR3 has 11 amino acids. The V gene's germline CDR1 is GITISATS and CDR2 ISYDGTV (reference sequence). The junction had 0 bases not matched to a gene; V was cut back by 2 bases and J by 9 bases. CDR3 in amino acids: CALWEGWFKIF. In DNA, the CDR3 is TGTGCCTTGTGGGAGGGTTGGTTCAAGATATTT.

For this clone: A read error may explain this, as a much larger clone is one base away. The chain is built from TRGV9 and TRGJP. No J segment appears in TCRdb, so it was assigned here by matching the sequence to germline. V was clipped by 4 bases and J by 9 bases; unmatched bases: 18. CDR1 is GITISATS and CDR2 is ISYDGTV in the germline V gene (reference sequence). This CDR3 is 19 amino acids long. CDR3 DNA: TGTGCCTTGTGGGATGTGCTTGCCAGATCGTCGTTGGGCAAAAAAATCAAGGTATTT. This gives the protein CALWDVLARSSLGKKIKVF.

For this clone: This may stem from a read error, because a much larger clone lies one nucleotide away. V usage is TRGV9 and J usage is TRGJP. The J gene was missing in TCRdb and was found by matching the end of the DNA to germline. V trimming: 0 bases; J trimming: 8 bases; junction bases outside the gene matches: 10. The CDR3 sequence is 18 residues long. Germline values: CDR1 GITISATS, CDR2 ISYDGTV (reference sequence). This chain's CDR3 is CALWEVLGGKLGKKIKVF. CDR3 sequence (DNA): TGTGCCTTGTGGGAGGTGCTTGGTGGGAAGTTGGGCAAAAAAATCAAGGTATTT.

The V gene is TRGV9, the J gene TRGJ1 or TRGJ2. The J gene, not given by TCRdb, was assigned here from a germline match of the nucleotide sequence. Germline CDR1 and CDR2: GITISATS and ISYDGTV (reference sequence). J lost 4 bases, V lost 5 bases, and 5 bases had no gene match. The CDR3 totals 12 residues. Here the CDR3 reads CALWGPYYKKLF. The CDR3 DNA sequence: TGTGCCTTGTGGGGGCCCTATTATAAGAAACTCTTT.

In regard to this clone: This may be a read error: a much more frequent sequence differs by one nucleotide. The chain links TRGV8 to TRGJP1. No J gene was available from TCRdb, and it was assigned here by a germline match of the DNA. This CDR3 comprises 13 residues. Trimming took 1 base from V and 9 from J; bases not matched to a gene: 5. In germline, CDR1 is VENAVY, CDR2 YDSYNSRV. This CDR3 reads CATWDSHSWFKIF. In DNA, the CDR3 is TGTGCCACCTGGGATAGTCATAGTTGGTTCAAGATATTT.

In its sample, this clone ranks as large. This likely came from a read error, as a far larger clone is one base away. The CDR3 is CALWEVQELGKKIKVF. CDR3 in DNA: TGTGCCTTGTGGGAGGTACAAGAGTTGGGCAAAAAAATCAAGGTATTT. The gene calls are TRGV9 and TRGJP. TCRdb does not report a J gene; here it was assigned by matching the DNA to germline references. The CDR3 sequence is 16 residues long. Losses at the gene ends were 1 base for V and 4 bases for J; bases not matched to a gene: 1. CDR1 is GITISATS, CDR2 ISYDGTV, per germline (reference sequence).

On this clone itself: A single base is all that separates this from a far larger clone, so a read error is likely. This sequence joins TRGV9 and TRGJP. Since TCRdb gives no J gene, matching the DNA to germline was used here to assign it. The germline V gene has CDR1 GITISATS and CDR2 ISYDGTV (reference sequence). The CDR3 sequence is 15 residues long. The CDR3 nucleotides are TGTGCCTTGTGGGAGGAAGAGTTGGGCAGAAAAATCAAGGTATTT. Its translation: CALWEEELGRKIKVF.

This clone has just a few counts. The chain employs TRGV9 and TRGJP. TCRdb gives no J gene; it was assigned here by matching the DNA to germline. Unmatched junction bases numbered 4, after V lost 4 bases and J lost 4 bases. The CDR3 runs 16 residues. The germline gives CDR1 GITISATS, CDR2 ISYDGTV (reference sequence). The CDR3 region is CALWDPQELGKKIKVF. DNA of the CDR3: TGTGCCTTGTGGGATCCCCAAGAGTTGGGCAAAAAAATCAAGGTATTT.

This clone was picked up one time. CDR3 in DNA: TGTGCCACCTGGGATGAGAAACTCTTT. Translation gives CATWDEKLF. The genes are TRGV4 and TRGJ1 or TRGJ2. No J gene was available from TCRdb, and it was assigned here by a germline match of the DNA. Trimming at V came to 2 bases and at J to 11 bases, leaving 0 bases not matched to a gene. The CDR3 contains 9 residues. Germline V gives CDR1 EGSTGY, CDR2 YDSYTSSV.

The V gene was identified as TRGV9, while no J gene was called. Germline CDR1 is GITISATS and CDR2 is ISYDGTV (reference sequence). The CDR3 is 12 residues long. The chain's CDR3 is CALGEVGYKKLF. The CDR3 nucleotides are TGTGCCTTGGGGGAGGTGGGGTATAAGAAACTATTT.

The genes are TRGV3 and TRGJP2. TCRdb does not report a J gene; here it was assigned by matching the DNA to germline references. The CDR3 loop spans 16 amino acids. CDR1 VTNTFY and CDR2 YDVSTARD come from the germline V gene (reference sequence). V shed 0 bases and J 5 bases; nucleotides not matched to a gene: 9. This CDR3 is CATWDRRRGSDWIKTF. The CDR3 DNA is TGTGCCACCTGGGACAGGCGGAGAGGAAGTGATTGGATCAAGACGTTT.

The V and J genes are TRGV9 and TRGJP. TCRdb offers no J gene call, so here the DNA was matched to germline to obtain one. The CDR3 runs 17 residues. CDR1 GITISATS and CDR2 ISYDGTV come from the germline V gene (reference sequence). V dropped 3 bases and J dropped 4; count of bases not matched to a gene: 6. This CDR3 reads CALWEMSQELGKKIKVF. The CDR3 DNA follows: TGTGCCTTGTGGGAGATGTCTCAAGAGTTGGGCAAAAAAATCAAGGTATTT.

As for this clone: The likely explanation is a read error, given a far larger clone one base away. The CDR3 nucleotides read TGTGCCACCTGGGACTCGGGGTATAAGAAGCTCTTT. As protein: CATWDSGYKKLF. The V gene call is TRGV2, and the J gene call is absent. Germline CDR1 EGSNGY, CDR2 YDSYNSKV. The CDR3 is 12 amino acids.

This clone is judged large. The CDR3 nucleotides are TGTGCCTTGTGGGAGGTGTCGAGGAGTGAGTTGGGCAAAAAAATCAAGGTATTT. Translated: CALWEVSRSELGKKIKVF. V and J are TRGV9 and TRGJP. TCRdb is silent on the J gene; assignment here came from matching the DNA to germline. V was clipped by 0 bases and J by 7 bases; unmatched bases: 9. The CDR3 totals 18 residues. From germline, CDR1 is GITISATS and CDR2 ISYDGTV (reference sequence).

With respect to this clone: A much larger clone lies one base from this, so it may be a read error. Written as DNA, the CDR3 is TGTGCCTTGTGGGAGACCCCCCAGGGGTTGGGCAAAAAAATCAAGGTATTT. Amino acid sequence: CALWETPQGLGKKIKVF. The J gene is TRGJP, the V gene TRGV9. TCRdb gives no J gene; it was assigned here by matching the DNA to germline. J gave up 9 bases and V 3 bases, and 11 bases lay outside the gene matches. The CDR3 sequence is 17 residues long. Per germline, CDR1 GITISATS and CDR2 ISYDGTV (reference sequence).

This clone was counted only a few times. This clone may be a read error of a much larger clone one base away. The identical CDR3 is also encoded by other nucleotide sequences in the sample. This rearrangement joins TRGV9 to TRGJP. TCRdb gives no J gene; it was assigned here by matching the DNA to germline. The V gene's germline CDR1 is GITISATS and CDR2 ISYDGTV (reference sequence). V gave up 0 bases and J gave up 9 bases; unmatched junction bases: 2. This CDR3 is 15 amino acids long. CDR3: CALWEVGLGKKIKVF. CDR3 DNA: TGTGCCTTGTGGGAGGTGGGGTTGGGCAAAAAAATCAAGGTATTT.

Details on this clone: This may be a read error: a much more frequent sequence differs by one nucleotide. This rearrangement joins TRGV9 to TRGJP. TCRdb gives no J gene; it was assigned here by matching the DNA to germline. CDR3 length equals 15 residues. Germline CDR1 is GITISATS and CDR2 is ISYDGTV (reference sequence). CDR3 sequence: CALCEVESGKKIKVF. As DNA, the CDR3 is TGTGCCTTGTGCGAGGTTGAGTCGGGCAAAAAAATCAAGGTATTT.

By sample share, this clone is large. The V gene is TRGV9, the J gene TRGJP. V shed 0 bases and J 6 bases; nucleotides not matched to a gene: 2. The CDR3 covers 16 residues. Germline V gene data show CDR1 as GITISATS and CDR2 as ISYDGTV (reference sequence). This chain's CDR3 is CALWEVSELGKKIKVF. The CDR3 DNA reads TGTGCCTTGTGGGAGGTGTCAGAGTTGGGCAAAAAAATCAAGGTATTT.

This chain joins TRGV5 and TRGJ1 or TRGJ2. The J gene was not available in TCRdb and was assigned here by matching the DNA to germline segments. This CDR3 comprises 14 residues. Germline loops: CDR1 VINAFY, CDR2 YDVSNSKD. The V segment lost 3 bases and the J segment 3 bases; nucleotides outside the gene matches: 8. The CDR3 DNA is TGTGCCACCTGGGACGTCCGCTCTTATTATAAGAAACTCTTT. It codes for CATWDVRSYYKKLF.

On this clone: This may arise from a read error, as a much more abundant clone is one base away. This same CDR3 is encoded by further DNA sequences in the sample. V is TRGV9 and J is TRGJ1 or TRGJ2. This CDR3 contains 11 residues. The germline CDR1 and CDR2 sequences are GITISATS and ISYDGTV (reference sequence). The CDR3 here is CALWEVNKKLF. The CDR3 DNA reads TGTGCCTTGTGGGAGGTGAATAAGAAGCTCTTT.

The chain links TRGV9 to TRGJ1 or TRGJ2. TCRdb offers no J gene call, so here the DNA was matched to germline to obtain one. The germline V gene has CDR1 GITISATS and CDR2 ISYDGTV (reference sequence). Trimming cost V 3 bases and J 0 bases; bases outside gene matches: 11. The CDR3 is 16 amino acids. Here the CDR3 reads CALWERCGGNYYKKLF. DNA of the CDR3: TGTGCCTTGTGGGAGCGGTGCGGGGGGAATTATTATAAGAAACTCTTT.

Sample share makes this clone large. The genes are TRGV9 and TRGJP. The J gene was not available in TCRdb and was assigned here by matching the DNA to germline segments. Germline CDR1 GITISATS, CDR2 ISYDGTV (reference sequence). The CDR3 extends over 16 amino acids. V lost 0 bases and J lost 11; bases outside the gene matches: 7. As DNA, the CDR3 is TGTGCCTTGTGGGAGGTGCAAGGGATGGGCAAAAAAATCAAGGTATTT. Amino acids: CALWEVQGMGKKIKVF.

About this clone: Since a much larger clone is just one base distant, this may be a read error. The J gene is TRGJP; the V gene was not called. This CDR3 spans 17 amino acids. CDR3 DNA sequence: TGTGCCTTGTGGGAGATAATGGCAGAGTTGGGCAACAAAATCAAGGTATTT. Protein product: CALWEIMAELGNKIKVF.

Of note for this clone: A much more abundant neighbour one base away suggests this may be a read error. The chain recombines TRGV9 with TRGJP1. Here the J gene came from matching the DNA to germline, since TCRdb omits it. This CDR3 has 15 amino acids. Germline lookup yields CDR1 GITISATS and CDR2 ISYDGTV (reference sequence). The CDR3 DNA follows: TGCGCCTTGTGGGAGCCTTATACCACTGGTTGGTTCAAGATATTT. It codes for CALWEPYTTGWFKIF.

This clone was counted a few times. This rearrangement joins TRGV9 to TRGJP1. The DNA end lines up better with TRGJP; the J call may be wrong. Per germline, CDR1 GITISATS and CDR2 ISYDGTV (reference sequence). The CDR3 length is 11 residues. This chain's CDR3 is CALWEGWFKVF. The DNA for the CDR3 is TGTGCCTTGTGGGAGGGTTGGTTCAAGGTATTT.

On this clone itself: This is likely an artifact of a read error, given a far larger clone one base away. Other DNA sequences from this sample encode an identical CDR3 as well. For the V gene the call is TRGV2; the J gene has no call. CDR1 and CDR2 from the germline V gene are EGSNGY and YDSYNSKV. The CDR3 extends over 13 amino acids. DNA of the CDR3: TGTGCCACCTGGGACGGGCGGTATTATAAGAAACTCTTC. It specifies CATWDGRYYKKLF.

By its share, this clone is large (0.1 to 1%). DNA of the CDR3: TGTGCCTTGTGGGAGGGGAATAAGAAACTCTTT. It translates to CALWEGNKKLF. V and J are TRGV9 and TRGJ1 or TRGJ2. Germline V gives CDR1 GITISATS, CDR2 ISYDGTV (reference sequence). Germline trimming cut 2 bases from V and 8 bases from J; bases unmatched to any gene: 3. The CDR3 has 11 residues.

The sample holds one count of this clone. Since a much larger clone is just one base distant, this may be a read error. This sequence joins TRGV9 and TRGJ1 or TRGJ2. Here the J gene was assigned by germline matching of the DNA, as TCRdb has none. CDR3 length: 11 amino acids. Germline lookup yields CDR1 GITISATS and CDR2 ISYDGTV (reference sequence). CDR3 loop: CALWETYRKLF. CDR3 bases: TGTGCCTTGTGGGAGACTTATAGGAAACTCTTT.

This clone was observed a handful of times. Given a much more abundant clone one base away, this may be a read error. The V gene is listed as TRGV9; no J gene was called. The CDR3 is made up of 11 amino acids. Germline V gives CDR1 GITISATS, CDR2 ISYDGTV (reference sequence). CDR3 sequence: CALWEGNKKLF. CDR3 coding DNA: TGTGCCTTGTGGGAGGGGAATAAGAAACTATTT.

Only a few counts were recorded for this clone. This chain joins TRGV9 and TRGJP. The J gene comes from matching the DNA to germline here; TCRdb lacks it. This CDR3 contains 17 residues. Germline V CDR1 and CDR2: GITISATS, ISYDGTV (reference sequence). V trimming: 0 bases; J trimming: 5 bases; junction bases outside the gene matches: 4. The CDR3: CALWEVQKELGKKIKVF. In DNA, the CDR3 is TGTGCCTTGTGGGAGGTGCAAAAAGAGTTGGGCAAAAAAATCAAGGTATTT.

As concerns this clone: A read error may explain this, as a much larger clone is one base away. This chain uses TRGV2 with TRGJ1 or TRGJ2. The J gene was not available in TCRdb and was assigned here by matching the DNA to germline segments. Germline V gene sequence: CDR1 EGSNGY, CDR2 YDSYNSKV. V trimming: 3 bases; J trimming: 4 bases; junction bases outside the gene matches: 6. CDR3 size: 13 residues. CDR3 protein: CATWDRQYYKKLF. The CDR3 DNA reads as TGTGCCACCTGGGACAGGCAATATTATAAGAAACTCTTT.